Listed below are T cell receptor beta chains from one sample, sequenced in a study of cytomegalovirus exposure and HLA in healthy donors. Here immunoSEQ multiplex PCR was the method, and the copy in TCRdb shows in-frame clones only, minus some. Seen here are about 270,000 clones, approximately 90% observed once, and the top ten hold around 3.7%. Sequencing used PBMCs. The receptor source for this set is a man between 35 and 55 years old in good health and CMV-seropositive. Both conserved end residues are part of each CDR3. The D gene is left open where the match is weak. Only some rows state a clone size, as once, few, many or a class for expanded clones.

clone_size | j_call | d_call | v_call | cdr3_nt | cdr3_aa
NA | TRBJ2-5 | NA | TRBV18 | TGTGCCAGCTCACCACCGGAACAGCAAGAGACCCAGTACTTC | CASSPPEQQETQYF
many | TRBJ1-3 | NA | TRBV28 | TGTGCCAGCAACGCCGGGGGTTTCTCTGGAAACACCATATATTTT | CASNAGGFSGNTIYF
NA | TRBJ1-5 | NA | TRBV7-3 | TGTGCCAGGACCGGAGATCAGCCCCAGCATTTT | CARTGDQPQHF
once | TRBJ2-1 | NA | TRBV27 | TGTGCCAGCACCCCTACGCCTGGGCAGGTCCCTTACAATGAGCAGTTCTTC | CASTPTPGQVPYNEQFF
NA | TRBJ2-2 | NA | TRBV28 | TGTGCCAGCAGGTCCCCGGCCGGGGAGCTGTTTTTT | CASRSPAGELFF
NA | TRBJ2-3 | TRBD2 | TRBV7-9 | TGTGCCAGCAGCTTAGGACTAGCGGGAACCACAGATACGCAGTATTTT | CASSLGLAGTTDTQYF
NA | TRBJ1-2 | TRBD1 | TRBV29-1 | TGCAGCGTTTGGGGACAGGGGGCGCATGGCTACACCTTC | CSVWGQGAHGYTF
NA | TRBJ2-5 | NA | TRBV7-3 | TGTGCCAGCAGCTTAGGGCCCTTGAGTCTCCAAGAGACCCAGTACTTC | CASSLGPLSLQETQYF
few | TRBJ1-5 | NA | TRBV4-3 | TGCGCCAGCAGCCAAGATCGACAGGCCCCGTATCAGCCCCAGCATTTT | CASSQDRQAPYQPQHF
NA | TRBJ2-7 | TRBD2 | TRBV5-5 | TGTGCCAGCAGCTTGGTGTCTAGCGGCAACTACGAGCAGTACTTC | CASSLVSSGNYEQYF
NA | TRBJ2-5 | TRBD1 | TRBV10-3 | TGTGCCATTTCGGACTTAACAGGGGGCGATGAGACCCAGTACTTC | CAISDLTGGDETQYF
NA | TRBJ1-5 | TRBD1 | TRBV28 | TGTGCCAGCACTAAGGGACAGGGCTACAATCAGCCCCAGCATTTT | CASTKGQGYNQPQHF
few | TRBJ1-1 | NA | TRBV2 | TGTGCCAGCAACTTATTCCAGGGGTTCGGCACTGAAGCTTTCTTT | CASNLFQGFGTEAFF
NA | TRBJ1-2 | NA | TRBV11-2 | TGTGCCAGCAGCCCGAGACAGCTGAGGGAGGGGCATGGCTACACCTTC | CASSPRQLREGHGYTF
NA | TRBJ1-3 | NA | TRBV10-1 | TGCGCCAGCAGTGAGGGGAGGGACTCTGGAAACACCATATATTTT | CASSEGRDSGNTIYF
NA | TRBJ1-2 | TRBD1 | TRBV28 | TGTGCCAGCAGTTCGACCCCTGGACAGGTTGTTGGCTACACCTTC | CASSSTPGQVVGYTF
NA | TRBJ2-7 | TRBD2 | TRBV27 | TGTGCCAGCAGTTCACGGACTAGCGGGAGTTACGAGCAGTACTTC | CASSSRTSGSYEQYF
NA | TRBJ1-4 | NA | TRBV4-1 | TGCGCCAGCAGCCGCTCGGGAGGACTCTGGGGGGAAAAACTGTTTTTT | CASSRSGGLWGEKLFF
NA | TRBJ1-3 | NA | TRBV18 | TGTGCCAGCTCACCCTTTGGAAACACCATATATTTT | CASSPFGNTIYF
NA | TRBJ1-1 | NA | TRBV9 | TGTGCCAGCAGCGTAGAAGGCGGGACTGGGAAAACTGAAGCTTTCTTT | CASSVEGGTGKTEAFF
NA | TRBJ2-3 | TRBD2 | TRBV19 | TGTGCCAGTAAGCCCCGGGGACTAGCGGGAGATTCAGATACGCAGTATTTT | CASKPRGLAGDSDTQYF
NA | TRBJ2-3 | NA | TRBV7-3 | TGTGCCAGCAGCTTAGGTTTAACTTCAGATACGCAGTATTTT | CASSLGLTSDTQYF
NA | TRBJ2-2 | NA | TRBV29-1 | TGCAGCGTCGCTCATTTTACAGGTCCTACCGGGGAGCTGTTTTTT | CSVAHFTGPTGELFF
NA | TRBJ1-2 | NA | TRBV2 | TGTGCCAGCATTCGGCTGTTGCGGGACTATGGCTACACCTTC | CASIRLLRDYGYTF
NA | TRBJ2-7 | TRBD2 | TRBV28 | TGTGCCAGCAGTTTAACTAGCGGGAGCACGTTCCACGAGCAGTACTTC | CASSLTSGSTFHEQYF
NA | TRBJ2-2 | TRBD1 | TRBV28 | TGTGCCAGCAGAATGACAGGGCCCGGGGAGCTGTTTTTT | CASRMTGPGELFF
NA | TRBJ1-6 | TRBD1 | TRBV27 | TGTGCCAGCAGTGCGGACAGGGTCGGATCACCCCTCCACTTT | CASSADRVGSPLHF
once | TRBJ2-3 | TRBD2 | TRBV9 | TGTGCCAGCAGCCCCGGGGTAGCGGGAGCAGCAGATACGCAGTATTTT | CASSPGVAGAADTQYF
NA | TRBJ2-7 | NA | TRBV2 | TGTGCCAGCAGTGAAGGAGCCCCGGGCGAGCAGTACTTC | CASSEGAPGEQYF
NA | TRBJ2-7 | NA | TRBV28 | TGTGCCAGCAGATCCGGGACTCCCTACGAGCAGTACTTC | CASRSGTPYEQYF
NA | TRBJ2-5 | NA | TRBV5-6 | TGTGCCAGCGGGGCTCGTCAAGAGACCCAGTACTTC | CASGARQETQYF